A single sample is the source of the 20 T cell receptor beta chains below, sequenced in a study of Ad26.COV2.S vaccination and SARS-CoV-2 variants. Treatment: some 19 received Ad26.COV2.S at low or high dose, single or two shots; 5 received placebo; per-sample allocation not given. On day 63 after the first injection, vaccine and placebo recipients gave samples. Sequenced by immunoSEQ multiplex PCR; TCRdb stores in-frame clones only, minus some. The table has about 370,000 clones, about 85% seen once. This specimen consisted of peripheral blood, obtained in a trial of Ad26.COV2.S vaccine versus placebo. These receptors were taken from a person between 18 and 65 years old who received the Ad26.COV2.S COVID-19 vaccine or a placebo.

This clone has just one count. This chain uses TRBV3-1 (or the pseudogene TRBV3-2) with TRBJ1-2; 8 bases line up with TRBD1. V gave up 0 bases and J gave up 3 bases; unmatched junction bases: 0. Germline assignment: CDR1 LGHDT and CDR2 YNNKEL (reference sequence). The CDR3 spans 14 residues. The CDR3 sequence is CASSQETGDYGYTF. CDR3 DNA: TGTGCCAGCAGCCAAGAGACAGGGGACTATGGCTACACCTTC.

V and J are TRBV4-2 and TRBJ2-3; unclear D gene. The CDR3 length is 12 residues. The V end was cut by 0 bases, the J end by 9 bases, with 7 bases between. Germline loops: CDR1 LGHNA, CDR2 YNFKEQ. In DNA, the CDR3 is TGTGCCAGCAGCCAAGACCCGGCCACGCAGTATTTT. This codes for CASSQDPATQYF.

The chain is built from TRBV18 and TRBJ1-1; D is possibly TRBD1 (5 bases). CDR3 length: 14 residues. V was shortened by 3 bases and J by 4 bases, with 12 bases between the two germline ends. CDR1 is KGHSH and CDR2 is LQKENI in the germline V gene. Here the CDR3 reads CASSPAGGSTEAFF. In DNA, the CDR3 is TGTGCCAGCTCACCGGCCGGGGGGAGCACTGAAGCTTTCTTT. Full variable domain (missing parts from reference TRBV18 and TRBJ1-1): NAGVMQNPRHLVRRRGQEARLRCSPMKGHSHVYWYRQLPEEGLKFMVYLQKENIIDESGMPKERFSAEFPKEGPSILRIQQVVRGDSAAYFCASSPAGGSTEAFFGQGTRLTVV.

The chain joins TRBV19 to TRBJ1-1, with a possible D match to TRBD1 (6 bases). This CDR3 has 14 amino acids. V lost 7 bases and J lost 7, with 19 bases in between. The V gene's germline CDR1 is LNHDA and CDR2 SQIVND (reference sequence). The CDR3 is CASTPRGRRIEAFF. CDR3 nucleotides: TGTGCCAGTACCCCCCGGGGGCGTAGGATTGAAGCTTTCTTT.

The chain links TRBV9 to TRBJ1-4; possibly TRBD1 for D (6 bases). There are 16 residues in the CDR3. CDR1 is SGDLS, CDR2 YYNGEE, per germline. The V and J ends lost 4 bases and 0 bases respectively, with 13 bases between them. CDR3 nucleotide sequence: TGTGCCAGCAGCCCGGGACATGGGACAACTAATGAAAAACTGTTTTTT. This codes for CASSPGHGTTNEKLFF.

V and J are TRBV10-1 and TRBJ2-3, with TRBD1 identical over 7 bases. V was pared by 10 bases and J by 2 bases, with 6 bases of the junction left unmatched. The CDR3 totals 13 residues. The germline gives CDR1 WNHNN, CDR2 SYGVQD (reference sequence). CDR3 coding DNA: TGCGCCACCACCGGACAGGTCACAGATACGCAGTATTTT. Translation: CATTGQVTDTQYF.

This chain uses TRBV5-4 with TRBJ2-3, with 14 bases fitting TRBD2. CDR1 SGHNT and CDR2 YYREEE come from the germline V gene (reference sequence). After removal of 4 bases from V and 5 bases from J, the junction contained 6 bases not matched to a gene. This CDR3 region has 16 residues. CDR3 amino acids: CASSTRLAGGLDTQYF. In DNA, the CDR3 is TGTGCCAGCAGCACCCGACTAGCGGGGGGGTTAGATACGCAGTATTTT.

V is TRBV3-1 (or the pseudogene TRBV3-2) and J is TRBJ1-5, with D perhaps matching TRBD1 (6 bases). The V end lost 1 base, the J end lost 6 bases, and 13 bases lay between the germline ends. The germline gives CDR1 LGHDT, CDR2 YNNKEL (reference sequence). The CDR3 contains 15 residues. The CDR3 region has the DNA TGTGCCAGCAGCCAAGGGCAGGGGACTGGTCAGCCCCAGCATTTT. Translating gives CASSQGQGTGQPQHF.

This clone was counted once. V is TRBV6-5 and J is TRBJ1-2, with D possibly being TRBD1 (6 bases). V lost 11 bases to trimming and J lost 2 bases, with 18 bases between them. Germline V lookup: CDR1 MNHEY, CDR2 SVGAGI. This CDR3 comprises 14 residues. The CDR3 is CAHGGQQKNYGYTF. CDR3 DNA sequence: TGTGCCCACGGGGGGCAGCAAAAGAACTATGGCTACACCTTC.

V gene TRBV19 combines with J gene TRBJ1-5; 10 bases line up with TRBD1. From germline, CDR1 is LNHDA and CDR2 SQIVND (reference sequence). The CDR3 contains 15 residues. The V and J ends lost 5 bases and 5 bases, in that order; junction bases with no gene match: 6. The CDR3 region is CASSARTGGHQPQHF. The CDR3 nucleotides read TGTGCCAGTAGTGCGCGGACAGGGGGTCATCAGCCCCAGCATTTT.

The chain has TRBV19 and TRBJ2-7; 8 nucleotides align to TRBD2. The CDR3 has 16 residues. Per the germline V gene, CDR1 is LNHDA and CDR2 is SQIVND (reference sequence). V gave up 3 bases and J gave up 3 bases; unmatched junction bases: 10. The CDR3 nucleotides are TGTGCCAGTAGTATCCAGGGCAGCGGGGGTTACTACGAGCAGTACTTC. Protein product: CASSIQGSGGYYEQYF.

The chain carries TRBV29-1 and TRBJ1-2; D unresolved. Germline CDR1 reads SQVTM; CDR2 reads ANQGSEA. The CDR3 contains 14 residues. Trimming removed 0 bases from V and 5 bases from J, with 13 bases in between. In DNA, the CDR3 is TGCAGCGTTGAAGATATTTACAAGAATTATGGCTACACCTTC. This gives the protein CSVEDIYKNYGYTF.

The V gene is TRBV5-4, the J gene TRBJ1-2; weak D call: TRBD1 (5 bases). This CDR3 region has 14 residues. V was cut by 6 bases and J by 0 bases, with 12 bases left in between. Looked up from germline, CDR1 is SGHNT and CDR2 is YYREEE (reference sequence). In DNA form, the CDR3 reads TGTGCCAGCAAATCCGGGGCCGCTAACTATGGCTACACCTTC. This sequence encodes CASKSGAANYGYTF. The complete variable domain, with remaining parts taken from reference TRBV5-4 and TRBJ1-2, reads ETGVTQSPTHLIKTRGQQVTLRCSSQSGHNTVSWYQQALGQGPQFIFQYYREEENGRGNFPPRFSGLQFPNYSSELNVNALELDDSALYLCASKSGAANYGYTFGSGTRLTVV.

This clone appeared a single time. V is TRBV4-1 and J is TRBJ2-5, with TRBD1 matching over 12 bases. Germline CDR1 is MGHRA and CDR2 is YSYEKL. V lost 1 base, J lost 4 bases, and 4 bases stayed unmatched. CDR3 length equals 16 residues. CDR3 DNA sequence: TGCGCCAGCAGCCAAGCGGGGACAGGGGGCGCAGAGACCCAGTACTTC. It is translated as CASSQAGTGGAETQYF.

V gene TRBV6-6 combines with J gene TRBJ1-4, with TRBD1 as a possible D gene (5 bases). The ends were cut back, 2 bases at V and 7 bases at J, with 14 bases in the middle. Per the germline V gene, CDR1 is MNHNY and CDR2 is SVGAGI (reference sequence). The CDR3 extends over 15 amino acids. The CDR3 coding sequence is TGTGCCAGCAGTTACGTTCGGGGGGGAGGTGAAAAACTGTTTTTT. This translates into CASSYVRGGGEKLFF.

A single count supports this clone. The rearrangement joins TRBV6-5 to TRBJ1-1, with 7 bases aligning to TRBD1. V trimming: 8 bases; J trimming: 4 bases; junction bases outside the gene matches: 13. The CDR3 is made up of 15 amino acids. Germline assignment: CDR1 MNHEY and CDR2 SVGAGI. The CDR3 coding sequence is TGTGCCAGCCTAAAGGCGACAGGGTGGAGCACTGAAGCTTTCTTT. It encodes CASLKATGWSTEAFF.

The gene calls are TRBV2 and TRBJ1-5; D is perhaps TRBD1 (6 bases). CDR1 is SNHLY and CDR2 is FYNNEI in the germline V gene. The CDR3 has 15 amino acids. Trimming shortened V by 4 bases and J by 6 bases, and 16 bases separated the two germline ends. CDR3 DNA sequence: TGTGCCAGCAGTGGGGACAAGGCTGCGGGTCAGCCCCAGCATTTT. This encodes CASSGDKAAGQPQHF.

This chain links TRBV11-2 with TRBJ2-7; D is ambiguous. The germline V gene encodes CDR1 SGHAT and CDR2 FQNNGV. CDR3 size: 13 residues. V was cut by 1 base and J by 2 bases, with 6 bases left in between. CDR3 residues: CASSLGSTYEQYF. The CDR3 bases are TGTGCCAGCAGCTTAGGTAGTACCTACGAGCAGTACTTC.

The CDR3 nucleotides read TGTGCCAGTAGTATAGATACGGAGACCGACTATGGCTACACCTTC. Its translation: CASSIDTETDYGYTF. The J gene is TRBJ1-2, the V gene TRBV19; no reliable D call. The CDR3 is made up of 15 amino acids. Trimming took 0 bases from V and 3 from J, leaving 11 bases between them. Germline V gene lookup returns CDR1 LNHDA and CDR2 SQIVND (reference sequence).

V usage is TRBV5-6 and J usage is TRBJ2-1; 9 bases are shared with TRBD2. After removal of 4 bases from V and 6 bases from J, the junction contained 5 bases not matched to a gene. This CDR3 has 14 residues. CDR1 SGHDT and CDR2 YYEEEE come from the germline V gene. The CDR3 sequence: CASSLSGGVNEQFF. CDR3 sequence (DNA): TGTGCCAGCAGCCTTAGCGGGGGTGTCAATGAGCAGTTCTTC.